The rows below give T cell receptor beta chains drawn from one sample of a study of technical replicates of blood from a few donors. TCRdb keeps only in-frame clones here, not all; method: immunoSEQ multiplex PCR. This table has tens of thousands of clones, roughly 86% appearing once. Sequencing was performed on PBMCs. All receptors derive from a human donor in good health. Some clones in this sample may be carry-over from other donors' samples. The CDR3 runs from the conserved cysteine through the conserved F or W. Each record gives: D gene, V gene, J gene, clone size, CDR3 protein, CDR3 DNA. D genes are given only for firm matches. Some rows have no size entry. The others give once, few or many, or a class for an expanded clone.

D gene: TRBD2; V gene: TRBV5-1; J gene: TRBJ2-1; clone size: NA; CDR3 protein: CASSLGLANNEQFF; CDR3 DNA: TGCGCCAGCAGCTTGGGACTAGCGAACAATGAGCAGTTCTTC
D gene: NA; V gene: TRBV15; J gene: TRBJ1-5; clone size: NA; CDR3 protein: CATSPLGGGDNQPQHF; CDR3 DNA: TGTGCCACCAGCCCACTCGGCGGGGGCGACAATCAGCCCCAGCATTTT
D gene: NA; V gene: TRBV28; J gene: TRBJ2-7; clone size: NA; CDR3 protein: CASSTAFEQYF; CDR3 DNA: TGTGCCAGCAGTACCGCGTTCGAGCAGTACTTC
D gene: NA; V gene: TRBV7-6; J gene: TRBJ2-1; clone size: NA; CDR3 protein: CASSSNPTSTEQFF; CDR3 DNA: TGTGCCAGCAGCTCCAACCCAACTAGCACTGAGCAGTTCTTC
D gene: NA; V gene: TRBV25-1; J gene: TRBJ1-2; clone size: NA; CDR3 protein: CASRHTKGHDYGYTF; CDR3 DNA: TGTGCCAGCAGACACACAAAGGGGCACGACTATGGCTACACCTTC
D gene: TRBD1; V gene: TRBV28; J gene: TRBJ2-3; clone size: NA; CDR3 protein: CASSSPGTGVGYTTTQYF; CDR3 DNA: TGTGCCAGCAGTTCCCCCGGGACAGGGGTAGGTTATACCACAACGCAGTATTTT
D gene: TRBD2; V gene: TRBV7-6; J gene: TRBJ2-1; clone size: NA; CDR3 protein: CASSLGFRGGSSYNEQFF; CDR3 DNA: TGTGCCAGCAGCTTAGGATTTCGGGGGGGGAGCTCCTACAATGAGCAGTTCTTC
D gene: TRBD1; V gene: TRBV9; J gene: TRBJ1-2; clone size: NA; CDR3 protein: CASSATGGAGYTF; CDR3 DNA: TGTGCCAGCAGCGCAACAGGGGGCGCTGGCTACACCTTC
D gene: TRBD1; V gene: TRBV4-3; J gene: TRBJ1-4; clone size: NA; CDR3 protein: CASSQTQGAWGSEKLFF; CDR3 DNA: TGCGCCAGCAGCCAAACGCAGGGGGCGTGGGGTAGTGAAAAACTGTTTTTT
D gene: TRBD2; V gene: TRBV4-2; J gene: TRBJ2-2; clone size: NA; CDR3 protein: CASSSQLTSGDNTGELFF; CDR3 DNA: TGTGCCAGCAGCTCCCAACTGACTAGCGGGGATAACACCGGGGAGCTGTTTTTT
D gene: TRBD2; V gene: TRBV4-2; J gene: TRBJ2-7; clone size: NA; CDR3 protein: CASSPQRETHEQYF; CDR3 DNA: TGTGCCAGCAGCCCTCAGCGGGAGACCCACGAGCAGTACTTC
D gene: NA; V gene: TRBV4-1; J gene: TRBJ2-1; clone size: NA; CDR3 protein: CASSQERRQGSRNEQFF; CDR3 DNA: TGCGCCAGCAGCCAAGAGCGAAGGCAGGGTAGTCGCAATGAGCAGTTCTTC
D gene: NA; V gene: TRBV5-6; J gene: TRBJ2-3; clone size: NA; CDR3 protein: CASSLVPGAVSDTQYF; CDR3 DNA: TGTGCCAGCAGCTTGGTTCCAGGGGCTGTTTCAGATACGCAGTATTTT
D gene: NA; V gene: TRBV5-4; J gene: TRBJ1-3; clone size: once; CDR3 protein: CASSLRGGNTIYF; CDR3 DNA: TGTGCCAGCAGCTTGCGGGGGGGAAACACCATATATTTT
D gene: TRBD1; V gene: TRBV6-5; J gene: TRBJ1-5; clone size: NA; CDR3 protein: CASRRDRVNQPQHF; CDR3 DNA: TGTGCCAGCAGACGGGACAGGGTCAATCAGCCCCAGCATTTT
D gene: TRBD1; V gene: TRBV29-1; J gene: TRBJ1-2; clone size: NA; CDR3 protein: CSGGQGLGYTF; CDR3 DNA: TGCAGCGGCGGACAGGGGCTTGGCTACACCTTC
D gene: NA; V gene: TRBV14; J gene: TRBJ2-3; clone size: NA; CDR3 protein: CASSQDYSSTDTQYF; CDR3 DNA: TGTGCCAGCAGCCAGGACTATTCTAGCACAGATACGCAGTATTTT
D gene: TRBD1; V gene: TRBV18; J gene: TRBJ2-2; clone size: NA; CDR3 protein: CASSLRQGNTGELFF; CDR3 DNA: TGTGCCAGCTCACTACGACAGGGGAACACCGGGGAGCTGTTTTTT
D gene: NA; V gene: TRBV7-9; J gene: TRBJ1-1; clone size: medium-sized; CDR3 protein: CASSFVGEAFF; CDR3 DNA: TGTGCCAGCAGCTTCGTTGGCGAAGCTTTCTTT
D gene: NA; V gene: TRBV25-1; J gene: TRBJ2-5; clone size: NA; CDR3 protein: CASSDVGTSQETQYF; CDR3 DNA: TGTGCCAGCAGCGACGTAGGGACAAGCCAAGAGACCCAGTACTTC
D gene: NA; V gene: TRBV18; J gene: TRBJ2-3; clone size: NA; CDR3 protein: CASHTLEDTQYF; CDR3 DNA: TGTGCCAGCCATACTCTGGAGGATACGCAGTATTTT
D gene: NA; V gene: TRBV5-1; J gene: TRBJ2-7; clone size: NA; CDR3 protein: CASSLDRAGEQYF; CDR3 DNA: TGCGCCAGCAGCTTGGACAGGGCTGGCGAGCAGTACTTC
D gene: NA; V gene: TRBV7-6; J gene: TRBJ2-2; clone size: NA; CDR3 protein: CASSLETRTTGELFF; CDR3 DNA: TGTGCCAGCAGCTTAGAGACTAGGACCACCGGGGAGCTGTTTTTT
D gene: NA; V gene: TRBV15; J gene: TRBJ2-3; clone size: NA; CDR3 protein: CATSRDYSGDTQYF; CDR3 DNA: TGTGCCACCAGCAGAGACTATAGCGGAGATACGCAGTATTTT
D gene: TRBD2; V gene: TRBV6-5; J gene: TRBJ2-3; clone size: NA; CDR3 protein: CASRRLAGVDTQYF; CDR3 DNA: TGTGCCAGCAGACGACTAGCGGGAGTGGATACGCAGTATTTT
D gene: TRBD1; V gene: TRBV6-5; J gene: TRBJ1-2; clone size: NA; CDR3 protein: CASSPRTGVYGYTF; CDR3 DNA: TGTGCCAGCAGTCCCCGGACAGGGGTCTATGGCTACACCTTC
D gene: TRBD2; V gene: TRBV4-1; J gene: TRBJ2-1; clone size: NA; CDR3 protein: CASSQLPGTSGSRSYNEQFF; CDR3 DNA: TGCGCCAGCAGCCAACTTCCCGGGACTAGCGGGAGTAGGTCCTACAATGAGCAGTTCTTC
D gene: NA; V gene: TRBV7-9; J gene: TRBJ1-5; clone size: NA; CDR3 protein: CASSLEGGYQPQHF; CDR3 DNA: TGTGCCAGCAGCTTAGAAGGGGGTTATCAGCCCCAGCATTTT
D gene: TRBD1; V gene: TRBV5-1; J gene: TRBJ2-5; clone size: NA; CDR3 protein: CASSLTGTGAETQYF; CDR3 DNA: TGCGCCAGCAGCTTGACCGGGACAGGGGCGGAGACCCAGTACTTC
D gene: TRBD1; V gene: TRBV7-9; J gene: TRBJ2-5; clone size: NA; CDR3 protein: CASSLTGRGETQYF; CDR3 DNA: TGTGCCAGCAGCTTGACAGGGCGAGGAGAGACCCAGTACTTC
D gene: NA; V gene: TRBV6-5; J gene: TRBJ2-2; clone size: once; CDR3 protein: CATSDSNTGELFF; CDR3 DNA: TGTGCCACTTCGGACAGTAACACCGGGGAGCTGTTTTTT
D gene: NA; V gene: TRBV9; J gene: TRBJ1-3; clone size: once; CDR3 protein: CASSVVPQASGNTIYF; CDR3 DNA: TGTGCCAGCAGCGTAGTACCTCAGGCCTCTGGAAACACCATATATTTT
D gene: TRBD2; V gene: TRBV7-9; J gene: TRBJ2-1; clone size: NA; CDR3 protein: CASSVGLAWSYNEQFF; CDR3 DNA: TGTGCCAGCAGCGTAGGACTAGCTTGGTCCTACAATGAGCAGTTCTTC
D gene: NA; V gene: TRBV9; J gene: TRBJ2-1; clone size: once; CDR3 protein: CASSVSGMDEQFF; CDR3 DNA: TGTGCCAGCAGCGTCTCAGGGATGGATGAGCAGTTCTTC
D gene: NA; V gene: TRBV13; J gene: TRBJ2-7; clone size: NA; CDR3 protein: CASSPPSSYEQYF; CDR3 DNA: TGTGCCAGCAGCCCGCCTAGCTCCTACGAGCAGTACTTC
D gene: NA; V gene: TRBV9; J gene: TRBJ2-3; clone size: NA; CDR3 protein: CASSVAPTRDGTDTQYF; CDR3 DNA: TGTGCCAGCAGCGTAGCCCCGACTAGGGATGGCACAGATACGCAGTATTTT
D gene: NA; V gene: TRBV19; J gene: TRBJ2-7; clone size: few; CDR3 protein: CASSIPGVGYEQYF; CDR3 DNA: TGTGCCAGTAGTATACCCGGGGTAGGGTACGAGCAGTACTTC
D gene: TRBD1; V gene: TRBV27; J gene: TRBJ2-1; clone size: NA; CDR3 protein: CASSLFHWTGKFF; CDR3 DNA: TGTGCCAGCAGTTTATTTCATTGGACAGGGAAGTTCTTC
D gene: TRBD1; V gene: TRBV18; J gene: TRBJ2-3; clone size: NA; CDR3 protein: CASSPGQGETDTQYF; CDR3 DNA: TGTGCCAGCTCCCCCGGACAGGGTGAGACAGATACGCAGTATTTT
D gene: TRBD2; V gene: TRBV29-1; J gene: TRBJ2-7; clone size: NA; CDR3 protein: CSVEVSGLADYEQYF; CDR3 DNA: TGCAGCGTTGAAGTGTCGGGACTAGCGGACTACGAGCAGTACTTC